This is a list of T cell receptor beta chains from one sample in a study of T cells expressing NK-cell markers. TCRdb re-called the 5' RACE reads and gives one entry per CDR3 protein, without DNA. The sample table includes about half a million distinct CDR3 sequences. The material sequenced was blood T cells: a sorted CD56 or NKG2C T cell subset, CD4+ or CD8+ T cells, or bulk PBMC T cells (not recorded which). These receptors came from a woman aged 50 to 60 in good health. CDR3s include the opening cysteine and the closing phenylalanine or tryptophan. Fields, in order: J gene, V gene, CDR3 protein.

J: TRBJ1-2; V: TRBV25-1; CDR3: CASGQGHGYTF
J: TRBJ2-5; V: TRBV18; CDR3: CASSTSQTRQETQYF
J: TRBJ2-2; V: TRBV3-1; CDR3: CASNLAGQTGELFF
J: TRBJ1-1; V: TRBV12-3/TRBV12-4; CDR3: CASRKQGPSNTEAFF
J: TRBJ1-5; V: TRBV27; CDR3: CASSWSGPGTGNNQPQHF
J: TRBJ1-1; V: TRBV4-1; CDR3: CASSQAAGVKAFF
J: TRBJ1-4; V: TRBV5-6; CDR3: CASSIGGVMNEKLFF
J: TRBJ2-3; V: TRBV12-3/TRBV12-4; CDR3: CASTPGPRWDTQYF
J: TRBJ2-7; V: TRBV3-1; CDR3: CASSQDLGTPSYEQYF
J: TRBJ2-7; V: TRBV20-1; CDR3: CSARDRTTYEQYF
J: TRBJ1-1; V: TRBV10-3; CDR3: CAISEARGEEAFF
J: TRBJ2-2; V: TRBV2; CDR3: CASNPLAGEAGELFF
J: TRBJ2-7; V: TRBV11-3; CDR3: CASSLGLKFEQYF
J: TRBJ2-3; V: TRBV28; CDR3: CASSSQGLSDTQYF
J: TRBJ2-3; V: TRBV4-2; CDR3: CASSQYTAGSTDTQYF
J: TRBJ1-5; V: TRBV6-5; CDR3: CASRPDRLNQPQHF
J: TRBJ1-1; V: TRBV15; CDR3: CATSRDRGVGTEAFF
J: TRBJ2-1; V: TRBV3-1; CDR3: CASSQGTSGRGNEQFF
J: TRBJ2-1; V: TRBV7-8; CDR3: CASSLPVSGRANEQFF
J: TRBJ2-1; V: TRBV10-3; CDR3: CAIRRQGAYNEQFF
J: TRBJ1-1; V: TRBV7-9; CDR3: CASSPQGVRAFF
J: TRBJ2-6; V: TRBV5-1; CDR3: CASSPGTVDNVLTF
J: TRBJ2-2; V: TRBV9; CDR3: CATGGLAANTGELFF
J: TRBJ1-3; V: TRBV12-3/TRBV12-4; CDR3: CASSTQPTGTGNTIYF
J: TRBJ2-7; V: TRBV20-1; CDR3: CSARVVGGLTEEQYF
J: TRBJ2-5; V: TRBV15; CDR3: CATSRGLRETQYF
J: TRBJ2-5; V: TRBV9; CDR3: CASSVRDEFWETQYF
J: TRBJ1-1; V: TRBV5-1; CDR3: CASSLARAGTEAFF
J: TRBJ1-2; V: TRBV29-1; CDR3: CSVAWGVDGYTF
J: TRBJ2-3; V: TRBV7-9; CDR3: CASSQLTGSNTQYF
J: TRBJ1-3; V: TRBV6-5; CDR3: CATRLSAVGAGNTIYF
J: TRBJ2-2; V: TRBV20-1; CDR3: CSARDLDRGTGELFF
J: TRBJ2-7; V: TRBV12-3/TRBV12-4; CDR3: CASSTGTRGHEQYF
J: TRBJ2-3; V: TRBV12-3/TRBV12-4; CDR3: CASSFPTSGSEDTQYF
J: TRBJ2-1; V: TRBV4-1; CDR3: CASGREAERRGEQFF
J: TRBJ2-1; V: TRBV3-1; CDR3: CASSQNANSYNEQFF
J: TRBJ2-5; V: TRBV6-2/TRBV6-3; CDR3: CASSYGGSSGFKETQYF
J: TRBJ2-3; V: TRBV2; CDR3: CASSEPGTDTQYF
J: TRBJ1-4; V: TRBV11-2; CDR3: CASSPGTGPSNEKLFF
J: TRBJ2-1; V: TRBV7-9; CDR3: CASSPEALASNEQFF
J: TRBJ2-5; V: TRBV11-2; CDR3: CASSDTSGETQYF
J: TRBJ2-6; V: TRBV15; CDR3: CATSSQLQGSGANVLTF
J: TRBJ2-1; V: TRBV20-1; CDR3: CSATPGLAGRQFF
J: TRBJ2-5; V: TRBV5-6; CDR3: CASSLGPPGTQYF
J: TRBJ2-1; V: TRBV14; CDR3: CASSQRGSGRWHEQFF
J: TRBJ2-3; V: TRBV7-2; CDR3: CASSLVGTSANTDTQYF
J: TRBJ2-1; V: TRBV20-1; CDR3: CSASPLAGVYNEQFF
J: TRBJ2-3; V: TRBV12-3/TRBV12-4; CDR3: CASSLRGGGDTQYF
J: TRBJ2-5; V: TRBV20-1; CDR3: CSARVGRKTETQYF
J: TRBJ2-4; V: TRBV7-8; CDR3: CASSLRAGADIQYF
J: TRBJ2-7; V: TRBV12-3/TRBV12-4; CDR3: CASSLGVWTRFYEQYF
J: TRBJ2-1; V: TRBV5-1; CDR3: CASSSGTPSGYNEQFF
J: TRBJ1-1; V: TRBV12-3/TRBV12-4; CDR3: CASRFGRGGRSFF